A single sample gave rise to the 24 T cell receptor beta chains below, sequenced in a study of somatic mutations in cytotoxic T cells in rheumatoid arthritis. Sequencing used immunoSEQ multiplex PCR; TCRdb keeps in-frame clones, though not all of them. Of 15,000 to 20,000 clones listed, roughly 86% are singletons. The sample was CD8+ T cells sorted from blood. These receptors were taken from a woman aged 45-65 years with rheumatoid arthritis.

The chain joins TRBV10-3 to TRBJ1-3; TRBD1 matches 7 bases. Germline trimming cut 4 bases from V and 4 bases from J; bases unmatched to any gene: 10. The CDR3 is 16 amino acids. Germline V CDR1 and CDR2: ENHRY, SYGVKD. In nucleotides, the CDR3 is TGTGCCATCAGTGCCCGTCAGGGGGGCGCCGGAAACACCATATATTTT. Its translation is CAISARQGGAGNTIYF.

This clone showed up just a few times. This chain connects TRBV28 to TRBJ1-1; tentative D call: TRBD1 (5 bases). The germline V and J ends were trimmed by 3 bases and 5 bases, with 10 bases remaining between them. The CDR3 totals 13 residues. CDR1 and CDR2 from the germline V gene are MDHEN and SYDVKM. The chain's CDR3 is CASSFLRVTEAFF. CDR3 nucleotides: TGTGCCAGCAGTTTCCTCAGGGTGACTGAAGCTTTCTTT.

The rearrangement joins TRBV2 to TRBJ2-1; perhaps TRBD2 as D (7 bases). The germline V gene has CDR1 SNHLY and CDR2 FYNNEI. The CDR3 has 14 residues. The CDR3 sequence is CAIRGGPSYNEQFF. DNA of the CDR3: TGTGCTATAAGGGGGGGCCCTTCTTACAATGAGCAGTTCTTC.

This clone was observed a few times. V and J are TRBV19 and TRBJ1-1; TRBD1 might be the D (5 bases). The CDR3 loop spans 14 amino acids. V gave up 6 bases and J gave up 0 bases, with 11 bases separating them. In germline, CDR1 is LNHDA, CDR2 SQIVND (reference sequence). In nucleotides, the CDR3 is TGTGCCAGTAGCAGGGAAATCATGAACACTGAAGCTTTCTTT. Protein sequence: CASSREIMNTEAFF.

This chain links TRBV14 with TRBJ1-4; tentative D call: TRBD1 (6 bases). Trimming took 4 bases from V and 3 from J, leaving 12 bases between them. Germline CDR1 SGHDN, CDR2 FVKESK. The CDR3 is 15 amino acids. In nucleotides, the CDR3 is TGTGCCAGCAGCCCAAGCCAGGGGCCTAATGAAAAACTGTTTTTT. Encoded protein: CASSPSQGPNEKLFF.

The chain links TRBV10-3 to TRBJ1-3; D gene ambiguous. CDR1 is ENHRY, CDR2 SYGVKD, per germline. Between the trimmed V and J ends, which lost 0 bases and 0 bases, there was a span of 6 bases. The CDR3 is made up of 15 amino acids. The CDR3 protein is CAISESDLSGNTIYF. The CDR3 DNA reads as TGTGCCATCAGTGAGTCGGATCTCTCTGGAAACACCATATATTTT.

The chain uses TRBV28 and TRBJ2-7; TRBD1 is a possible D gene (6 bases). Trimming shortened V by 1 base and J by 3 bases, and 10 bases separated the two germline ends. This CDR3 is built from 14 residues. The germline V gene encodes CDR1 MDHEN and CDR2 SYDVKM. The CDR3 coding sequence is TGTGCCAGCAGTTTATCCAGGGGCGTCTACGAGCAGTACTTC. It encodes CASSLSRGVYEQYF.

The V gene is TRBV9, the J gene TRBJ2-1, with 7 bases lining up with TRBD1. CDR1 is SGDLS and CDR2 is YYNGEE in the germline V gene. Trimming at V came to 0 bases and at J to 8 bases, leaving 8 bases not matched to a gene. This CDR3 comprises 15 residues. For the CDR3, the DNA is TGTGCCAGCAGCGTAGAAGGAAGAGGGGGCGATGAGCAGTTCTTC. Amino acids: CASSVEGRGGDEQFF.

The chain has TRBV7-9 and TRBJ2-5; no clear D gene. The tail of the sequence fits TRBJ2-7 better, so the J call may be wrong. The V gene's germline CDR1 is SEHNR and CDR2 FQNEAQ (reference sequence). The CDR3 sequence is 12 residues long. This CDR3 is CASSHSSYEQYF. In nucleotides, the CDR3 is TGTGCCAGCAGCCACTCCTCCTACGAGCAGTACTTC.

The rearrangement joins TRBV28 to TRBJ2-2, with D possibly TRBD1 on 7 matching bases. The CDR3 contains 14 residues. Germline CDR1 MDHEN, CDR2 SYDVKM. V dropped 5 bases and J dropped 4 bases, with 11 bases sitting between them. The CDR3 DNA follows: TGTGCCAGCAGTCCAGGGGGAGGCACCGGGGAGCTGTTTTTT. Translation gives CASSPGGGTGELFF.

The chain joins TRBV7-6 to TRBJ1-3; D not resolved. CDR1 is SGHVS, CDR2 FNYEAQ, per germline. The CDR3 sequence is 12 residues long. The germline V and J ends were trimmed by 5 bases and 3 bases, with 5 bases remaining between them. For the CDR3, the DNA is TGTGCCAGCAGCCCCGGTGGAAACACCATATATTTT. Residues: CASSPGGNTIYF.

This clone is labeled medium-sized. This CDR3 is CASSLLATYEQYF. The CDR3 DNA reads TGTGCCAGCAGCTTATTAGCCACCTACGAGCAGTACTTC. The chain joins TRBV7-9 to TRBJ2-7; no firm D call. Trimming removed 2 bases from V and 2 bases from J, with 7 bases in between. CDR3 size: 13 residues. The germline gives CDR1 SEHNR, CDR2 FQNEAQ (reference sequence). Together with reference TRBV7-9 and TRBJ2-7, the CDR3 gives the full variable domain: DTGVSQNPRHKITKRGQNVTFRCDPISEHNRLYWYRQTLGQGPEFLTYFQNEAQLEKSRLLSDRFSAERPKGSFSTLEIQRTEQGDSAMYLCASSLLATYEQYFGPGTRLTVT.

The chain combines TRBV10-3 with TRBJ2-1; 12 bases map to TRBD2. V was pared by 4 bases and J by 0 bases, with 4 bases of the junction left unmatched. The CDR3 totals 17 residues. CDR1 and CDR2 (germline): ENHRY, SYGVKD. CDR3 sequence reads: CAISALAGGSSYNEQFF. CDR3 sequence (DNA): TGTGCCATCAGTGCACTAGCGGGGGGTAGCTCCTACAATGAGCAGTTCTTC.

The V gene is TRBV27, the J gene TRBJ2-2; 9 bases are shared with TRBD1. The V and J ends lost 6 bases and 3 bases, in that order; junction bases with no gene match: 2. The CDR3 runs to 14 residues. CDR1 and CDR2 (germline): MNHEY, SMNVEV (reference sequence). In nucleotides, the CDR3 is TGTGCCAGCAGGGGACAGGGCTACACCGGGGAGCTGTTTTTT. It encodes CASRGQGYTGELFF.

J is TRBJ1-1 and V is TRBV9; 7 bases are a match to TRBD1. In germline, CDR1 is SGDLS, CDR2 YYNGEE. Unmatched junction bases numbered 15, after V lost 3 bases and J lost 4 bases. CDR3 length: 17 amino acids. The CDR3, as DNA: TGTGCCAGCAGCGCGAAGGGTTCGACAGGGATGGGCACTGAAGCTTTCTTT. Translated, it gives CASSAKGSTGMGTEAFF.

In its sample, this clone was seen a few times. The rearrangement links TRBV6-7 to TRBJ1-4, with D uncertain. TRBV6-7 is given ORF status, its function remaining uncertain. Trimming stripped 0 bases from V and 8 bases from J, with 7 bases between. The CDR3 has 13 amino acids. CDR3 protein: CASSYSEGEKLFF. DNA for the CDR3: TGTGCCAGCAGTTACTCTGAGGGCGAAAAACTGTTTTTT.

This chain joins TRBV5-6 and TRBJ2-2; maybe TRBD1 (5 bases). The ends were cut back, 1 base at V and 4 bases at J, with 11 bases in the middle. The germline CDR1 and CDR2 sequences are SGHDT and YYEEEE. The CDR3 covers 15 residues. The CDR3 region has the DNA TGTGCCAGCAGCTTGATCCAGGGATCCACCGGGGAGCTGTTTTTT. It encodes CASSLIQGSTGELFF.

The rearrangement uses TRBV10-2 and TRBJ2-3; 7 bases fit TRBD2. This CDR3 has 13 residues. V shed 9 bases, J shed 0 bases, and the junction held 3 bases outside the gene matches. Germline CDR1 and CDR2: WSHSY and SAAADI. CDR3 coding DNA: TGCGCCAGGGCTAGCGGTAGCACAGATACGCAGTATTTT. It yields the protein CARASGSTDTQYF.

The chain uses TRBV7-6 and TRBJ2-3; D not certain. Looked up from germline, CDR1 is SGHVS and CDR2 is FNYEAQ. Trimming shortened V by 2 bases and J by 4 bases, and 10 bases separated the two germline ends. This CDR3 has 14 amino acids. The CDR3, as DNA: TGTGCCAGCAGCTTAATTTTGGGTGCAGATACGCAGTATTTT. Protein product: CASSLILGADTQYF.

The J gene is TRBJ2-2, the V gene TRBV27, with TRBD2 as a possible D gene (6 bases). Germline V gene lookup returns CDR1 MNHEY and CDR2 SMNVEV (reference sequence). V lost 7 bases and J 1 base, leaving 10 bases between the germline ends. The CDR3 is 14 amino acids. The CDR3: CASTLGGNTGELFF. The DNA for the CDR3 is TGTGCCAGCACCCTGGGAGGGAACACCGGGGAGCTGTTTTTT.

The V call is TRBV19, the J call TRBJ1-5; D call uncertain. Germline CDR1 and CDR2: LNHDA and SQIVND (reference sequence). V was trimmed by 3 bases and J by 0 bases, leaving 21 bases between them. The CDR3 runs to 19 residues. CDR3 region: CASSIMVQVLTDSNQPQHF. The CDR3 nucleotides read TGTGCCAGTAGTATCATGGTGCAAGTACTAACTGATAGCAATCAGCCCCAGCATTTT.

The rearrangement links TRBV4-2 to TRBJ1-1; D is unresolved. Germline CDR1 is LGHNA and CDR2 is YNFKEQ. The CDR3 sequence is 15 residues long. The germline V and J ends were trimmed by 0 bases and 4 bases, with 12 bases remaining between them. CDR3 coding DNA: TGTGCCAGCAGCCAAGATGTAGTGGGTGGCACTGAAGCTTTCTTT. The encoded protein is CASSQDVVGGTEAFF.

This chain joins TRBV13 and TRBJ2-3; D is ambiguous. The CDR3 extends over 15 amino acids. Trimming pared 1 base from V and 2 bases from J, leaving 10 bases between. CDR1 is PRHDT, CDR2 FYEKMQ, per germline (reference sequence). CDR3 residues: CASSLVRNYTDTQYF. DNA of the CDR3: TGTGCCAGCAGCTTAGTAAGGAACTACACAGATACGCAGTATTTT.

The V and J genes are TRBV7-2 and TRBJ2-1, with 7 bases lining up with TRBD2. V lost 4 bases and J lost 10; bases outside the gene matches: 19. Germline V gene sequence: CDR1 SGHTA, CDR2 FQGNSA. The length of the CDR3 is 17 residues. In DNA, the CDR3 is TGTGCCAGCAGCTCTAGTTCGCGACTAGCAGGGCTCTCGGAGCAGTTCTTC. Translating it yields CASSSSSRLAGLSEQFF.